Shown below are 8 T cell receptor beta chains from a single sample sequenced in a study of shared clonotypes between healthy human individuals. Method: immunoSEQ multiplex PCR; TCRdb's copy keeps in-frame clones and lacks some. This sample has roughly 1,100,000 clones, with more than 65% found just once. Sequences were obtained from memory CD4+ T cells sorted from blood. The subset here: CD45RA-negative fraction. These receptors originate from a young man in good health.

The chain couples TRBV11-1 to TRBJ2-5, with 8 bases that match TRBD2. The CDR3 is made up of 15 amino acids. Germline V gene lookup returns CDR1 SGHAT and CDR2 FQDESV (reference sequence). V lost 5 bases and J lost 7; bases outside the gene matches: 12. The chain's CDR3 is CASSPSGTSWVTQYF. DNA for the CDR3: TGTGCCAGCAGCCCGAGCGGGACTAGTTGGGTGACCCAGTACTTC.

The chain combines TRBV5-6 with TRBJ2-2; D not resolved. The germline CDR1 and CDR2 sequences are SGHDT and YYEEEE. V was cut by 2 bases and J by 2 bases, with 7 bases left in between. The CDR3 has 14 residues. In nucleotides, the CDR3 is TGTGCCAGCAGCTTTCCACAAAACACCGGGGAGCTGTTTTTT. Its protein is CASSFPQNTGELFF.

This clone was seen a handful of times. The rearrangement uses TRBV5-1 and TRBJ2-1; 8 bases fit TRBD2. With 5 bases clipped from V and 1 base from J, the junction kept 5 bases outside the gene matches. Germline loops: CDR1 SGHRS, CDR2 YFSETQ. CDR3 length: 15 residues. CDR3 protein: CASSTSGSSYNEQFF. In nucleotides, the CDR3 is TGCGCCAGCAGTACGAGCGGGAGTTCCTACAATGAGCAGTTCTTC. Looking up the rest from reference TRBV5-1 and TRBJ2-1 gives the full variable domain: KAGVTQTPRYLIKTRGQQVTLSCSPISGHRSVSWYQQTPGQGLQFLFEYFSETQRNKGNFPGRFSGRQFSNSRSEMNVSTLELGDSALYLCASSTSGSSYNEQFFGPGTRLTVL.

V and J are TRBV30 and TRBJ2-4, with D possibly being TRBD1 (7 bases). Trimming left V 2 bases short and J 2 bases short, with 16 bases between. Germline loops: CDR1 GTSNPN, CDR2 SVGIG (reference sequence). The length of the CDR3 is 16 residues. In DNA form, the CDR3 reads TGTGCCTGGAGTTTAGGAGGGGGCGCGACCAAAAACATTCAGTACTTC. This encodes CAWSLGGGATKNIQYF.

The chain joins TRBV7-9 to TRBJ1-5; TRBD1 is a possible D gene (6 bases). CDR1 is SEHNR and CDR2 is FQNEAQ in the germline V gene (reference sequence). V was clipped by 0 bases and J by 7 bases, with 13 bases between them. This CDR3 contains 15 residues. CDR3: CASSLASGGGQPQHF. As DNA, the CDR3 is TGTGCCAGCAGCTTAGCGAGCGGGGGCGGGCAGCCCCAGCATTTT.

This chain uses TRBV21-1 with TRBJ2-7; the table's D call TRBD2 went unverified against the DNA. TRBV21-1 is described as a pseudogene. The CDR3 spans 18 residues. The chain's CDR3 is CASSNWASWETLSYEQYF. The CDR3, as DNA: TGTGCCAGCAGCAATTGGGCATCATGGGAGACCCTCTCCTACGAGCAGTACTTC.

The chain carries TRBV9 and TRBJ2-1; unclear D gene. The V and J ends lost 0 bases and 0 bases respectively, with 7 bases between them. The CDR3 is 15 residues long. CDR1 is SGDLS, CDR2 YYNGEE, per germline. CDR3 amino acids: CASSVGLGSYNEQFF. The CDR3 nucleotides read TGTGCCAGCAGCGTAGGGCTAGGCTCCTACAATGAGCAGTTCTTC. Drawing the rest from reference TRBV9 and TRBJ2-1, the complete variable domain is DSGVTQTPKHLITATGQRVTLRCSPRSGDLSVYWYQQSLDQGLQFLIQYYNGEERAKGNILERFSAQQFPDLHSELNLSSLELGDSALYFCASSVGLGSYNEQFFGPGTRLTVL.

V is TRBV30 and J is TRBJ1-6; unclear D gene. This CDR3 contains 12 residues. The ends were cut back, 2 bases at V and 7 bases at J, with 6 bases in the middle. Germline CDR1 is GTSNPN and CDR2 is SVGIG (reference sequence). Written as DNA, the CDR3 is TGTGCCTGGAGTAACAGAAATTCACCCCTCCACTTT. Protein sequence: CAWSNRNSPLHF.